This TCR beta chain was identified in a study of cytomegalovirus exposure and HLA in healthy donors. Overall study: Of the donors genotyped, approximately 400 in all, less than 90% fell in the Caucasian-associated ancestry cluster.

PCR employed 60 Vbeta and 13 Jbeta primers. Clones were read by immunoSEQ multiplex PCR, and TCRdb kept only the in-frame ones, dropping some. The table shows approximately 150,000 clones, with over 75% occurring only once. Germline CDR1 and CDR2: SGHTA and FQGNSA. The V segment lost 5 bases and the J segment 0 bases; nucleotides outside the gene matches: 8. CDR3 length equals 16 residues. Findings and caveats of the study: Under in vitro conditions, three CMV-associated chains were confirmed as specific for CMV antigens.

Note on this clone: Its antigen is unknown.

V gene TRBV7-2 combines with J gene TRBJ2-7; 9 bases are a match to TRBD2. The TCR comes from a human donor in good health. The sample was PBMCs. In nucleotides, the CDR3 is TGTGCCAGCAGCAGGGGACTAGCTAAGAGCTCCTACGAGCAGTACTTC. As protein: CASSRGLAKSSYEQYF.